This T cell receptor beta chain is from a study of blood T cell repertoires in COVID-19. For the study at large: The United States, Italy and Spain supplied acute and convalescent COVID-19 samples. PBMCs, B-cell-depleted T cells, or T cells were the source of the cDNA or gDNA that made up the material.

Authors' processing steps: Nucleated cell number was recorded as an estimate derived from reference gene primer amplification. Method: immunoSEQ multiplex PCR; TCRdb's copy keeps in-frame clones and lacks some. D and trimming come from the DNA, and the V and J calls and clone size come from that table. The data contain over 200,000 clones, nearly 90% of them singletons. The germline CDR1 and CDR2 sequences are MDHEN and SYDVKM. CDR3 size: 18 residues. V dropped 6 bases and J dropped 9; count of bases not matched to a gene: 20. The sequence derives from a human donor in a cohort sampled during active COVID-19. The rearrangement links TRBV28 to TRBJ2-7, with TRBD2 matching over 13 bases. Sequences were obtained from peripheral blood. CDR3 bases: TGTGCCAGCAGATTGCCGGGACTAGCGGGGCAGGGACCCCGGGGGCAGTACTTC. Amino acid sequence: CASRLPGLAGQGPRGQYF.